This T cell receptor (beta chain) was profiled in a study of T cell responses to AZD1222 COVID-19 vaccine. The study's findings and limits: Of spike-specific TCRs, nearly half reportedly target regions left unmutated in variants.

This table comes from immunoSEQ multiplex PCR, and its TCRdb copy is limited to in-frame clones, with some not included. Of approximately 170,000 clones in the sample, 85% to 90% were seen once. Notes on this clone: Its antigen is unknown.

Germline V gene data show CDR1 as SGHTA and CDR2 as FQGTGA. V was trimmed by 5 bases and J by 3 bases, leaving 18 bases between them. The CDR3 spans 16 residues. The receptor comes from an adult in good health. The sequenced sample was peripheral blood, obtained on day 0 of AZD1222 vaccination. The chain combines TRBV7-3 with TRBJ2-3, with D perhaps matching TRBD1 (5 bases). CDR3 DNA: TGTGCCAGCAGCAATCAGGGTAACTTTTCTACAGATACGCAGTATTTT. This sequence encodes CASSNQGNFSTDTQYF.